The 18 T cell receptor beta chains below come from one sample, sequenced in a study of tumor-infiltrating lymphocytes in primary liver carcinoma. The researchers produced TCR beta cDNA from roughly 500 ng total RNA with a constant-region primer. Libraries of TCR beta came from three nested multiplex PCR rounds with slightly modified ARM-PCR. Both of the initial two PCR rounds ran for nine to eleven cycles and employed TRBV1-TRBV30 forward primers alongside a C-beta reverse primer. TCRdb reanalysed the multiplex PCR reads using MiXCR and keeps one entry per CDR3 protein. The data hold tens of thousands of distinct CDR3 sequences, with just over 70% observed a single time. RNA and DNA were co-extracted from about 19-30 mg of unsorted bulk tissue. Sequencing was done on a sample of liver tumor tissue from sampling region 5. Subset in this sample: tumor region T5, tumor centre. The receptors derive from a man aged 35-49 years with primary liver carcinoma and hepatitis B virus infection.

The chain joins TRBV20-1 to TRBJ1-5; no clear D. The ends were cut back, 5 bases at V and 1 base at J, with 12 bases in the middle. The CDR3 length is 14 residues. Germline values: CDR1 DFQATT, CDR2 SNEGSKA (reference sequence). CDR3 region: CSASIQRSNQPQHF. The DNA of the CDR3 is TGCAGTGCTTCGATCCAGCGGAGCAATCAGCCCCAGCATTTT.

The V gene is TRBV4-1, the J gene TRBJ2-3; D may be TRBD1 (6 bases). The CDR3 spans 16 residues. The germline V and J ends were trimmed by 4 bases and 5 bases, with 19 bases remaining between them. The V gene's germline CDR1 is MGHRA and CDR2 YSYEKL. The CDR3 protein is CASSPTPPTGQDTQYF. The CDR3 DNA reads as TGCGCCAGCAGCCCAACACCACCAACGGGACAAGATACGCAGTATTTT.

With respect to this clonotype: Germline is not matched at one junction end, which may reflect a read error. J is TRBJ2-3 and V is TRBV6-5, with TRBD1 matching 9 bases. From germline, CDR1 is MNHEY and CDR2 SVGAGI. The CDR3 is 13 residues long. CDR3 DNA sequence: TGTACCAGCAATTACAGGGGGCCAGATACGCAGTATTTT. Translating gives CTSNYRGPDTQYF.

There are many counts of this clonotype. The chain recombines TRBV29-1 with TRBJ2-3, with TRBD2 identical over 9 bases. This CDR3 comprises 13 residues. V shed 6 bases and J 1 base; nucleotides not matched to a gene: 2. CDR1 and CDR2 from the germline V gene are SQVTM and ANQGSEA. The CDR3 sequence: CSVWTSGTDTQYF. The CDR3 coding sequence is TGCAGCGTCTGGACTAGCGGCACAGATACGCAGTATTTT.

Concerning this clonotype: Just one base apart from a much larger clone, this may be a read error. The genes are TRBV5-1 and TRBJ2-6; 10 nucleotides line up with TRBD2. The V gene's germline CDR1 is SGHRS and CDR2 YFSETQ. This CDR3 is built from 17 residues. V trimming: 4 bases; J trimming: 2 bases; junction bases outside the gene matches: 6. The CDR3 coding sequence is TGCGCCAGCAGCCGTACTAGCGGGGACCCTGGGGCCAACGTCCTGACTTTC. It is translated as CASSRTSGDPGANVLTF.

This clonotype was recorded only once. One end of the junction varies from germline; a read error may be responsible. DNA for the CDR3: TGTGCCAGCAACTATTCTACAGATGGCAGTTACAAAGAGCAGTTCTTC. Translation gives CASNYSTDGSYKEQFF. This chain uses TRBV11-1 with TRBJ2-1; D is ambiguous. The CDR3 is 16 residues long. The V gene's germline CDR1 is SGHAT and CDR2 FQDESV (reference sequence).

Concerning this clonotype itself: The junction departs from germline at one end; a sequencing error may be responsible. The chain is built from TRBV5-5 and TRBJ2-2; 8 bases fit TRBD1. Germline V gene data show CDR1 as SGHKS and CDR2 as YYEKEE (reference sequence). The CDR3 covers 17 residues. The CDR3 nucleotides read TGTGCCAACAGGGGGACCAGGGACAGGTCGAAGACCGGGGAGCTGTTTTTT. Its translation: CANRGTRDRSKTGELFF. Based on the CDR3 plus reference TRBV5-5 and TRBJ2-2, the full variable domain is DAGVTQSPTHLIKTRGQQVTLRCSPISGHKSVSWYQQVLGQGPQFIFQYYEKEERGRGNFPDRFSARQFPNYSSELNVNALLLGDSALYLCANRGTRDRSKTGELFFGEGSRLTVL.

The CDR3, as DNA: TGTGCCAGCATCGCCGTATGGGGCGGTACGCAGTATTTT. Translation: CASIAVWGGTQYF. This sequence joins TRBV11-3 and TRBJ2-3; the D gene is possibly TRBD1 (5 bases). CDR1 SGHNT and CDR2 YENEEA come from the germline V gene. V was cut by 7 bases and J by 8 bases, with 16 bases left in between. The CDR3 contains 13 residues.

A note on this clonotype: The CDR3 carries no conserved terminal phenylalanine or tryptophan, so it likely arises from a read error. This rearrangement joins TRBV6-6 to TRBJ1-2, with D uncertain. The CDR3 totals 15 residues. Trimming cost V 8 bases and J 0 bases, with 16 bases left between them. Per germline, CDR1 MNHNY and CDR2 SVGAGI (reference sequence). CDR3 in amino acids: CASASPSGANYGYTS. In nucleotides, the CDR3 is TGTGCCAGCGCATCCCCTAGTGGAGCTAACTATGGCTACACCTCC.

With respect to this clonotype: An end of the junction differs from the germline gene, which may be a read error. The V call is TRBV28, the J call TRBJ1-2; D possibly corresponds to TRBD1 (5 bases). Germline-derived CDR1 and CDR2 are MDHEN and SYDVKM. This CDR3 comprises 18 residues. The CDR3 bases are TGTGCCGGCAGTTTGGCGGGGGACCACCCTACTTCTAACTATGGCTACACCTTC. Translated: CAGSLAGDHPTSNYGYTF.

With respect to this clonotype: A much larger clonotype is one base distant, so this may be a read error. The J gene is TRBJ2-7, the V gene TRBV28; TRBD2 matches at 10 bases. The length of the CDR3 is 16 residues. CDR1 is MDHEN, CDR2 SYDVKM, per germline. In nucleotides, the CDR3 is TGTGCCAGCAGACGTCCTAGCGGGAGCCGCTCCTACGAGCAGCACTTC. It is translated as CASRRPSGSRSYEQHF.

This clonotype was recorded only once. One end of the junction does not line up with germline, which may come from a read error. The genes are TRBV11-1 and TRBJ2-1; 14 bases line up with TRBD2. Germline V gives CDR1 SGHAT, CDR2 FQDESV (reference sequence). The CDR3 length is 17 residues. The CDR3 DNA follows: TGTGCTAGGAGCCTGGGACTAGCGGGAGAAGTTGACAAAGAGCAGTTCTTC. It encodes CARSLGLAGEVDKEQFF.

CDR3 in amino acids: CASSDSLTGHNSPLHF. In DNA form, the CDR3 reads TGCGCCAGCAGTGACAGCCTGACAGGGCATAATTCACCCCTCCACTTT. The chain joins TRBV5-1 to TRBJ1-6; 7 positions agree with TRBD1. The CDR3 runs 16 residues. V lost 5 bases and J lost 5; bases outside the gene matches: 10. Germline CDR1 and CDR2: SGHRS and YFSETQ.

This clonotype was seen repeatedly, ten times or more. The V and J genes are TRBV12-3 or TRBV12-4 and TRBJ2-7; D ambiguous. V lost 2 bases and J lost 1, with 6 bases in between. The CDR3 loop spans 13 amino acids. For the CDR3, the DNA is TGTGCCAGCAGTTTAAGGGAATCCTACGAGCAGTACTTC. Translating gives CASSLRESYEQYF.

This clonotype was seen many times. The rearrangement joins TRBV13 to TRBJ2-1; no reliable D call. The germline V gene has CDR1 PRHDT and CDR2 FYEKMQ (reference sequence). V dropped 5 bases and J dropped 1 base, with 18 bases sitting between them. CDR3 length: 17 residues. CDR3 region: CASSPRLPSPSYNEQFF. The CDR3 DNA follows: TGTGCCAGCAGCCCTAGATTGCCCAGCCCGTCCTACAATGAGCAGTTCTTC.

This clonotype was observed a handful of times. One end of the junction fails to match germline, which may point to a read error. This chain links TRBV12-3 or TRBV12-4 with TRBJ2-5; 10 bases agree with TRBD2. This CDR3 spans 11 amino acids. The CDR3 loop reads CANGSGTSAFF. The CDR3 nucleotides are TGTGCCAACGGTTCGGGGACTAGCGCCTTCTTC.

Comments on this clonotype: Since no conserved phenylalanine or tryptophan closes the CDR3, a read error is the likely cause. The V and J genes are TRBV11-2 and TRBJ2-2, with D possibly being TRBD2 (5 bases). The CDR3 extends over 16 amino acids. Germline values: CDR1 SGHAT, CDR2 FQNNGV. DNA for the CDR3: TGTGCCAGCAGTTTAGTGGCGCTACCGGGGACCGGGGAGCTGTTTTTA. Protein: CASSLVALPGTGELFL.

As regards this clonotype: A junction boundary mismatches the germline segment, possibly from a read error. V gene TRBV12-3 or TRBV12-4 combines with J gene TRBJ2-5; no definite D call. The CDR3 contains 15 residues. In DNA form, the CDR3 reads TGTGCCAGCAATTTAGTAGGAACAGTACAAGAGACCCAGTACTTC. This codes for CASNLVGTVQETQYF.